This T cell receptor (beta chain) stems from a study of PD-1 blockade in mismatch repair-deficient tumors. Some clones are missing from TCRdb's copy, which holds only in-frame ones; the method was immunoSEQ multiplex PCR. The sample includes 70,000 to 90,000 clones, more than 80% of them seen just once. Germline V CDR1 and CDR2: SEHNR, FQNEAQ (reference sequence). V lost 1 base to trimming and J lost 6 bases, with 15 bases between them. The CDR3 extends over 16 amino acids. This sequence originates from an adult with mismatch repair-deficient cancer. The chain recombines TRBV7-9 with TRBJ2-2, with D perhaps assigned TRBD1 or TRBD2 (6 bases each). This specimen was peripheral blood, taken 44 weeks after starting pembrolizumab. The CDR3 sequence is CASSLGPGGPPGELFF. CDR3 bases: TGTGCCAGCAGCTTAGGACCCGGGGGCCCTCCCGGGGAGCTGTTTTTT. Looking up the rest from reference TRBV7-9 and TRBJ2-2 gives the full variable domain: DTGVSQNPRHKITKRGQNVTFRCDPISEHNRLYWYRQTLGQGPEFLTYFQNEAQLEKSRLLSDRFSAERPKGSFSTLEIQRTEQGDSAMYLCASSLGPGGPPGELFFGEGSRLTVL.